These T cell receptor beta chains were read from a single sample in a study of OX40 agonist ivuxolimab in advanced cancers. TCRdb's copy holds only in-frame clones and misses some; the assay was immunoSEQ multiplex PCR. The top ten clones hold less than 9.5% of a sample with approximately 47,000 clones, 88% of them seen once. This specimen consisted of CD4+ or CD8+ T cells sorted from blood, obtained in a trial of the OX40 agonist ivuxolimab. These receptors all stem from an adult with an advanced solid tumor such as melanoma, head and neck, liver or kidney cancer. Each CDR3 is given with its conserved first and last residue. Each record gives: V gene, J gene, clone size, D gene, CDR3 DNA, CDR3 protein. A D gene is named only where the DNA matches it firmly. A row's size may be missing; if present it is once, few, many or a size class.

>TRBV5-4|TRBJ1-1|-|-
TGTGCCAGCAGCCTCGGGGGCTTGAACACTGAAGCTTTCTTT
CASSLGGLNTEAFF
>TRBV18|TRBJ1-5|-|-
TGTGCCAGCTCACGGTTCGACCCGGAGGGCAATCAGCCCCAGCATTTT
CASSRFDPEGNQPQHF
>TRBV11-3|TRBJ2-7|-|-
TGTGCCAGCAGCTTAGGTGACAGCGGCAGCTCCTACGAGCAGTACTTC
CASSLGDSGSSYEQYF
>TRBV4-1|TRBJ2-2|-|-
TGCGCCAGCAGCCTCGCTAGCGAGGCGAACACCGGGGAGCTGTTTTTT
CASSLASEANTGELFF
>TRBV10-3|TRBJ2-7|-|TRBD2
TGTGCCATCAGCAATCCTCCCGGGACTAGCGGGAGTCCCACCTACGAGCAGTACTTC
CAISNPPGTSGSPTYEQYF
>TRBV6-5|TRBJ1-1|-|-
TGTGCCAGCAGTTATTTGGGGTTGCGGGCTTTCTTT
CASSYLGLRAFF
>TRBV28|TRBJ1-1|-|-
TGTGCCAGCAGTTGGAGTGTCCCTGAAGCTTTCTTT
CASSWSVPEAFF
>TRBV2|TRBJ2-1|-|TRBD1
TGTGCCAGCAGTGCGGACAGGGGGCCCCTGCATGAGCAGTTCTTC
CASSADRGPLHEQFF
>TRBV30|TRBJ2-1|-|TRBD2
TGTGCCTGGAATTGGGCTAGCGGGAGGAATGAGCAGTTCTTC
CAWNWASGRNEQFF
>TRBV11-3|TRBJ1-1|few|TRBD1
TGTGCCAGCAGCTATACCTACGGGACAGGGGCGGACGCTTTCTTT
CASSYTYGTGADAFF
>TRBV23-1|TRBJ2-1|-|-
TGCGCCAGCGGGCCCAATGAGCAGTTCTTC
CASGPNEQFF
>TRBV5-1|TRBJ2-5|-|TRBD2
TGCGCCAGCAGCTTTAGACTAGCGGGAGGGCCTGAGGAGACCCAGTACTTC
CASSFRLAGGPEETQYF
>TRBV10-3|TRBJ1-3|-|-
TGTGCCATCAGTGAGACGGGGGGCTTCTCTGGAAACACCATATATTTT
CAISETGGFSGNTIYF
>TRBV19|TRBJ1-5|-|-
TGTGCCAGTAGTCCGGGACTCAATCAGCCCCAGCATTTT
CASSPGLNQPQHF
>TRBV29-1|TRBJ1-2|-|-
TGCAGCGGTAGACACGTTAACTATGGCTACACCTTC
CSGRHVNYGYTF
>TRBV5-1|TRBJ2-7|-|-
TGCGCCAGCAGCTTGGGACCCCAGGGGTCCTACGAGCAGTACTTC
CASSLGPQGSYEQYF
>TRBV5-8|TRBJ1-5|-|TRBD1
TGTGCCAGCAGCCCCTATGAGGGACAGGGGGGGCAGCCCCAGCATTTT
CASSPYEGQGGQPQHF
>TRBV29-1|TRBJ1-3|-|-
TGCAGCGCCGTTGGAGGGGGGCGCGGAAACACCATATATTTT
CSAVGGGRGNTIYF
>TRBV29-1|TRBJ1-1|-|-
TGCAGCGTTTCCAAGTCGACCGGGGGCACTGAAGCTTTCTTT
CSVSKSTGGTEAFF
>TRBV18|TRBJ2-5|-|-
TGTGCCAGCTCACCAGTCGGACGGGACTCACGGGAGACCCAGTACTTC
CASSPVGRDSRETQYF